This T cell receptor beta chain was profiled in a study of blood T cells in healthy people across ages. Turning to the study itself: Per two T cells, template switching captured roughly one barcoded beta molecule.

A J-beta primer mix and a sample-barcoded 5' primer were used in a second PCR of roughly 6 to 11 cycles. A template-switch adaptor with 12 random nucleotides tagged each cDNA molecule. Each CDR3 protein is one row after TCRdb ran MiXCR on the 5' RACE reads. The sample includes some 1.6 million distinct CDR3 sequences, about 31% of them seen just once. Trimming removed 1 base from V and 2 bases from J, with 7 bases in between. The germline CDR1 and CDR2 sequences are SGHNT and YYREEE (reference sequence). The CDR3 loop spans 13 amino acids. This sequence joins TRBV5-4 and TRBJ2-7; D is undetermined. The TCR was taken from a woman in her 30s in good health. Sequencing input: blood. In nucleotides, the CDR3 is TGTGCCAGCAGCTTGCCACAAACCTACGAGCAGTACTTC. It specifies CASSLPQTYEQYF.